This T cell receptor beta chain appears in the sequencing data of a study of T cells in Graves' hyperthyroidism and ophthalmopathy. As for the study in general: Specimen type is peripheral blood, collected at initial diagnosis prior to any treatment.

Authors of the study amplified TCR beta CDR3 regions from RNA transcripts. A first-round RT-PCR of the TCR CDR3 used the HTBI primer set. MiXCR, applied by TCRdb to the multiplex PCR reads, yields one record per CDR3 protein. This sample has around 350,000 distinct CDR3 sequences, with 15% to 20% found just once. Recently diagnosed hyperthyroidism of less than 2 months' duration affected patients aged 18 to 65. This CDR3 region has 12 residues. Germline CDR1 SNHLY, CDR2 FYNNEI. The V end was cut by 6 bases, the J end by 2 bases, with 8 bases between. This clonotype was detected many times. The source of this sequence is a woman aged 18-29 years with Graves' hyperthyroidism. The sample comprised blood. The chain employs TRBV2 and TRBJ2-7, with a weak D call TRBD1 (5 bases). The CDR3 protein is CASSQGTYEQYF. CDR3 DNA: TGTGCCAGCAGCCAGGGTACCTACGAGCAGTACTTC.